Listed below are T cell receptor beta chains from one sample, sequenced in a study of CD8+ T cells in alopecia areata. Assay used: immunoSEQ multiplex PCR; TCRdb lists only in-frame clones, some missing. The profile shows 100,000 to 150,000 clones, 49% of them singletons. The specimen was CD8+ T cells sorted from blood, collected at week 0. These receptors came from a human donor with alopecia areata. CDR3s include the opening cysteine and the closing phenylalanine or tryptophan. D genes are given only for firm matches. A clone size is listed for some rows: how often the clone was seen (once, few, many), or a class if it is expanded.

>TRBV6-1|once|TRBJ2-7|NA
CASRDPYSYEQYF
TGTGCCAGCAGGGACCCTTACTCCTACGAGCAGTACTTC
>TRBV13|NA|TRBJ2-6|NA
CASSSEGFSGANVLTF
TGTGCCAGCAGCTCCGAAGGATTCTCTGGGGCCAACGTCCTGACTTTC
>TRBV7-9|NA|TRBJ1-6|NA
CASSHGVGNSPLHF
TGTGCCAGCAGCCACGGGGTGGGAAATTCACCCCTCCACTTT
>TRBV21-1|NA|TRBJ1-5|NA
CASSKASFRCNQPQHF
TGTGCCAGCAGCAAAGCGAGTTTTCGGTGCAATCAGCCCCAGCATTTT
>TRBV9|NA|TRBJ2-7|NA
CASSVGHNYEQYF
TGTGCCAGCAGCGTAGGACACAACTACGAGCAGTACTTC
>TRBV13|NA|TRBJ2-5|NA
CASSAPGQETQYF
TGTGCCAGCAGCGCCCCAGGGCAAGAGACCCAGTACTTC
>TRBV2|NA|TRBJ2-2|NA
CASTQGNTGELFF
TGTGCCAGCACACAGGGTAACACCGGGGAGCTGTTTTTT
>TRBV7-9|few|TRBJ2-6|TRBD1
CASSPRQGLRSGANVLTF
TGTGCCAGCAGCCCAAGACAGGGTCTAAGATCCGGGGCCAACGTCCTGACTTTC
>TRBV29-1|once|TRBJ2-1|NA
CSVDRPVHLKLSYNEQFF
TGCAGCGTTGATCGACCAGTGCACTTGAAACTCTCCTACAATGAGCAGTTCTTC
>TRBV5-6|few|TRBJ2-7|NA
CASSLEQITYEQYF
TGTGCCAGCAGCTTAGAACAGATCACCTACGAGCAGTACTTC
>TRBV4-1|NA|TRBJ2-7|TRBD1
CASSFHPGQGDYEQYF
TGCGCCAGCAGCTTTCACCCGGGCCAGGGGGACTACGAGCAGTACTTC
>TRBV30|few|TRBJ1-6|TRBD1
CAWSAQGAISPLHF
TGTGCCTGGAGTGCACAGGGGGCAATTTCACCCCTCCACTTT
>TRBV9|NA|TRBJ1-1|NA
CASSVGGSTTEAFF
TGTGCCAGCAGCGTAGGGGGATCGACCACTGAAGCTTTCTTT
>TRBV7-2|few|TRBJ2-1|NA
CASSLRGSYNEQFF
TGTGCCAGCAGCTTGCGGGGTTCCTACAATGAGCAGTTCTTC
>TRBV11-2|NA|TRBJ1-2|NA
CASSLDPRGSGYTF
TGTGCCAGCAGCTTAGATCCGAGGGGTTCGGGCTACACCTTC
>TRBV13|NA|TRBJ2-1|TRBD2
CASSLSGGADEQFF
TGTGCCAGCAGCCTTAGCGGGGGGGCGGATGAGCAGTTCTTC
>TRBV13|NA|TRBJ2-5|NA
CASSSDQETQYF
TGTGCCAGCAGTTCGGATCAAGAGACCCAGTACTTC
>TRBV7-8|NA|TRBJ1-2|NA
CASSKLDRDYGYTF
TGTGCCAGCAGCAAACTGGACCGCGACTATGGCTACACCTTC
>TRBV29-1|NA|TRBJ2-2|NA
CSVVEGVTGELFF
TGCAGCGTTGTAGAAGGGGTGACCGGGGAGCTGTTTTTT
>TRBV7-9|few|TRBJ1-1|NA
CASSHGRNEAFF
TGTGCCAGCAGCCACGGACGGAATGAAGCTTTCTTT
>TRBV9|NA|TRBJ2-1|TRBD1
CASNPGQAVHEQFF
TGTGCCAGCAATCCGGGACAGGCGGTTCATGAGCAGTTCTTC
>TRBV7-9|NA|TRBJ2-7|TRBD1
CASSGRGEDRGATVVEQYF
TGTGCCAGCAGCGGTAGAGGTGAGGACAGGGGTGCTACTGTGGTCGAGCAGTACTTC
>TRBV7-8|few|TRBJ1-5|NA
CASSLEGRVNQPQHF
TGTGCCAGCAGCTTAGAAGGGAGAGTGAATCAGCCCCAGCATTTT
>TRBV29-1|NA|TRBJ1-2|NA
CSVLGYGYTF
TGCAGCGTTCTTGGCTATGGCTACACCTTC
>TRBV4-1|NA|TRBJ2-7|TRBD1
CASSQAPGQAYEQYF
TGCGCCAGCAGCCAGGCCCCGGGACAGGCCTACGAGCAGTACTTC
>TRBV7-2|few|TRBJ1-3|TRBD1
CASSPAGQGTGNTIYF
TGTGCCAGCAGCCCCGCCGGACAGGGGACTGGAAACACCATATATTTT
>TRBV11-2|few|TRBJ1-5|NA
CASSLSFDSNQPQHF
TGTGCCAGCAGCCTGTCTTTCGATAGCAATCAGCCCCAGCATTTT
>TRBV4-2|NA|TRBJ2-7|NA
CASSQEAGEQYF
TGTGCCAGCAGCCAAGAGGCGGGAGAGCAGTACTTC
>TRBV30|NA|TRBJ1-2|NA
CAWSVINYGYTF
TGTGCCTGGAGTGTAATTAACTATGGCTACACCTTC
>TRBV30|NA|TRBJ2-2|TRBD2
CAWSDLLAGGKNTGELFF
TGTGCCTGGAGTGACCTCCTAGCGGGGGGTAAGAACACCGGGGAGCTGTTTTTT
>TRBV15|few|TRBJ1-2|TRBD1
CATSRVRDRGGGYTF
TGTGCCACCAGCAGAGTTCGGGACAGGGGCGGTGGCTACACCTTC
>TRBV6-5|NA|TRBJ2-7|NA
CASSYSEGGEQYF
TGTGCCAGCAGTTACTCCGAGGGGGGCGAGCAGTACTTC
>TRBV5-6|NA|TRBJ2-2|NA
CASSFGGNTGELFF
TGTGCCAGCAGCTTTGGGGGGAACACCGGGGAGCTGTTTTTT
>TRBV7-9|few|TRBJ1-1|NA
CASSPWDGTTNTEAFF
TGTGCCAGCAGCCCATGGGACGGAACCACGAACACTGAAGCTTTCTTT
>TRBV13|NA|TRBJ2-7|NA
CASSLRTATYEQYF
TGTGCCAGCAGCCTCCGGACGGCGACCTACGAGCAGTACTTC
>TRBV5-6|few|TRBJ2-7|NA
CASSLGRSYEQYF
TGTGCCAGCAGCTTGGGCAGGTCCTACGAGCAGTACTTC
>TRBV7-9|NA|TRBJ2-2|TRBD1
CASSLTGSTGELFF
TGTGCCAGCAGCTTGACAGGGAGCACCGGGGAGCTGTTTTTT
>TRBV4-1|NA|TRBJ1-1|NA
CASSVATGMNTEAFF
TGCGCCAGTTCGGTCGCTACAGGGATGAACACTGAAGCTTTCTTT
>TRBV9|NA|TRBJ1-2|TRBD1
CASSVGDSLNYGYTF
TGTGCCAGCAGCGTTGGGGACAGCCTTAACTATGGCTACACCTTC
>TRBV4-1|few|TRBJ2-5|TRBD2
CASSQRLARETQYF
TGCGCCAGCAGCCAAAGACTAGCGCGGGAGACCCAGTACTTC
>TRBV11-1|NA|TRBJ1-1|NA
CASRPEGTEAFF
TGTGCCAGCAGGCCGGAGGGAACTGAAGCTTTCTTT
>TRBV7-9|few|TRBJ2-5|NA
CASSLQETQYF
TGTGCCAGCAGCTTACAAGAGACCCAGTACTTC
>TRBV7-2|NA|TRBJ2-5|NA
CASSLDVLGTQETQYF
TGTGCCAGCAGCTTAGATGTGTTGGGGACCCAAGAGACCCAGTACTTC
>TRBV30|once|TRBJ1-1|NA
CAWSPRGNTEAFF
TGTGCCTGGAGTCCGAGAGGGAACACTGAAGCTTTCTTT
>TRBV15|NA|TRBJ2-1|NA
CATSRDGQRRYNEQFF
TGTGCCACCAGCAGAGATGGTCAGAGGAGGTACAATGAGCAGTTCTTC
>TRBV29-1|NA|TRBJ2-7|TRBD1
CSFRTGTYEQYF
TGCAGTTTTAGGACAGGAACCTACGAGCAGTACTTC
>TRBV4-3|NA|TRBJ2-4|NA
CASSQGAGQGNIQYF
TGCGCCAGCAGCCAAGGGGCAGGGCAAGGGAACATTCAGTACTTC
>TRBV2|NA|TRBJ2-1|NA
CASSVTLGNEQFF
TGTGCCAGCAGTGTAACGCTTGGCAATGAGCAGTTCTTC
>TRBV29-1|NA|TRBJ2-7|NA
CSVEGPEYEQYF
TGCAGCGTTGAAGGCCCGGAATACGAGCAGTACTTC
>TRBV4-1|NA|TRBJ1-6|NA
CASSQAPGSYNSPLHF
TGCGCCAGCAGCCAAGCTCCTGGCTCCTATAATTCACCCCTCCACTTT
>TRBV4-1|once|TRBJ1-2|TRBD1
CASSHETGNGYTF
TGCGCCAGCAGCCACGAGACAGGGAACGGCTACACCTTC
>TRBV11-2|few|TRBJ2-3|NA
CASTTVLMAQYF
TGTGCCAGCACCACCGTCCTTATGGCGCAGTATTTT